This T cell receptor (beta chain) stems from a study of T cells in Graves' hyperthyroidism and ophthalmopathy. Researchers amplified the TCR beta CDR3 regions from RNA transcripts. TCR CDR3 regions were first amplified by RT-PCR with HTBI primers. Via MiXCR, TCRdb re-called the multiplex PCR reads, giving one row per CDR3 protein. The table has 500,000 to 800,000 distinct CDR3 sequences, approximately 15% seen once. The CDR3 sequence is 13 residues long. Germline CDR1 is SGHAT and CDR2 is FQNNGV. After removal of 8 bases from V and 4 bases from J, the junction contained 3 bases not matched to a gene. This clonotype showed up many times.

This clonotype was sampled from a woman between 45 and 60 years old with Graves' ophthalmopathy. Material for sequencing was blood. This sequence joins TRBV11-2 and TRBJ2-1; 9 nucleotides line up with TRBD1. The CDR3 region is CASDRGYYNEQFF. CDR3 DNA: TGTGCCAGCGACAGGGGGTATTACAATGAGCAGTTCTTC.